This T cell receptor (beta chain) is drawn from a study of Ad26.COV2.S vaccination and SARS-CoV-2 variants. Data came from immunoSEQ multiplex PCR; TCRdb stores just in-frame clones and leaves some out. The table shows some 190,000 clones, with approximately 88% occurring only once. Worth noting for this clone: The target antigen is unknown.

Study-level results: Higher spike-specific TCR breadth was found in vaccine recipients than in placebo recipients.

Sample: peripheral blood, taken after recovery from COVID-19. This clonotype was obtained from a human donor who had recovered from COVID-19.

The CDR3 DNA follows: TGTGCCAGCAGTCGAAGGGACAGCAATAATTCACCCCTCCACTTT. Translating it yields CASSRRDSNNSPLHF. The V gene is TRBV28, the J gene TRBJ1-6; the match to TRBD1 covers 7 bases. Germline V CDR1 and CDR2: MDHEN, SYDVKM. Unmatched junction bases numbered 6, after V lost 5 bases and J lost 5 bases. The CDR3 loop spans 15 amino acids.